Listed below are T cell receptor beta chains from one sample, sequenced in a study of CD4 and CD8 cells across lung adenocarcinoma regions. In TCRdb, the PCR reads were re-called with MiXCR into one record per CDR3 protein. The sample has 2,000 to 2,500 distinct CDR3 sequences, around 53% seen once. Sequenced input: CD4+ T cells from the center of a lung tumor. These receptors all come from a female donor with lung adenocarcinoma. The CD4 and CD8 labels of this study may be unreliable. Each CDR3 is given with its conserved first and last residue. The D gene is left open where the match is weak. Clone size, where shown, is once, few, many, or a class for clones that have expanded.

d_call: NA; j_call: TRBJ1-5; clone_size: NA; v_call: TRBV6-1; cdr3_length: 11; cdr3_nt: TGTGCCAGCAGCGGGGGTCCGCCCCACCATTTT; cdr3_aa: CASSGGPPHHF
d_call: NA; j_call: TRBJ2-7; clone_size: NA; v_call: TRBV6-1; cdr3_length: 15; cdr3_nt: TGTGCCAGCGGAAATATTTGGGGCTCAGCCTACGAGCAGTACTTC; cdr3_aa: CASGNIWGSAYEQYF
d_call: NA; j_call: TRBJ1-3; clone_size: once; v_call: TRBV6-5; cdr3_length: 16; cdr3_nt: TGTGCCAGCAGTTACGGGGCTTTCAATGCTGGAAACACCATATATTTT; cdr3_aa: CASSYGAFNAGNTIYF
d_call: NA; j_call: TRBJ2-1; clone_size: NA; v_call: TRBV6-5; cdr3_length: 16; cdr3_nt: TGTGCCAGCAGTTACACGGGGGCAACAGTACACAATGAGCAGTTCTTC; cdr3_aa: CASSYTGATVHNEQFF
d_call: NA; j_call: TRBJ2-1; clone_size: large; v_call: TRBV6-1; cdr3_length: 14; cdr3_nt: TGTGCCAGCAGTAGGGGCCTGGCCCCCAATGAGCAGTTCTTC; cdr3_aa: CASSRGLAPNEQFF
d_call: TRBD2; j_call: TRBJ2-7; clone_size: hyperexpanded; v_call: TRBV6-1; cdr3_length: 20; cdr3_nt: TGTGCCAGCAGTGAAGCTGGGGGGGTGGTGGCGGGAGGTACTTGGAGTGAGCAGTACTTC; cdr3_aa: CASSEAGGVVAGGTWSEQYF
d_call: NA; j_call: TRBJ1-1; clone_size: few; v_call: TRBV11-3; cdr3_length: 18; cdr3_nt: TGTGCCAGCAGCTTAGCAGCTTCACAGGGAGACATGAACACTGAAGCTTTCTTT; cdr3_aa: CASSLAASQGDMNTEAFF
d_call: NA; j_call: TRBJ2-4; clone_size: NA; v_call: TRBV6-1; cdr3_length: 15; cdr3_nt: TGTGCCAGGAGGGACGGGGCTGTGAGCCAAAACACGCAGTACTTC; cdr3_aa: CARRDGAVSQNTQYF
d_call: NA; j_call: TRBJ2-7; clone_size: NA; v_call: TRBV27; cdr3_length: 15; cdr3_nt: TGTGCCAGCACCCACTGGGGGGGCGCGGGCTACGAGCAGTACTTC; cdr3_aa: CASTHWGGAGYEQYF
d_call: TRBD1; j_call: TRBJ2-5; clone_size: NA; v_call: TRBV6-5; cdr3_length: 15; cdr3_nt: TGTGCCAGCAGTTACGGGGACAGGGTCGGTGGGACCCAGTACTTC; cdr3_aa: CASSYGDRVGGTQYF
d_call: NA; j_call: TRBJ2-3; clone_size: large; v_call: TRBV7-2; cdr3_length: 14; cdr3_nt: TGTGCCAGCAGCTTGTATCAGAGCACAGATACGCAGTATTTT; cdr3_aa: CASSLYQSTDTQYF
d_call: TRBD1; j_call: TRBJ2-2; clone_size: NA; v_call: TRBV6-1; cdr3_length: 13; cdr3_nt: TGTGCCAGCAGTGAGGGACAGGCCGGGGAGCTGTTTTTT; cdr3_aa: CASSEGQAGELFF
d_call: NA; j_call: TRBJ2-3; clone_size: NA; v_call: TRBV3-1; cdr3_length: 15; cdr3_nt: TGTGCCCGCGTCCGGGACCAGCAGGCCAAAGACACGCAGTACTTT; cdr3_aa: CARVRDQQAKDTQYF
d_call: TRBD2; j_call: TRBJ2-3; clone_size: NA; v_call: TRBV4-1; cdr3_length: 16; cdr3_nt: TGCGCCAGCAGCCTCAGGACTAGCGCCCACACAGATACGCAGTATTTT; cdr3_aa: CASSLRTSAHTDTQYF
d_call: NA; j_call: TRBJ1-1; clone_size: few; v_call: TRBV10-1; cdr3_length: 13; cdr3_nt: TGCGCCAGCAGTGAGTCCTCAAGGGGGAGAGCTTTCTTT; cdr3_aa: CASSESSRGRAFF
d_call: TRBD2; j_call: TRBJ2-7; clone_size: few; v_call: TRBV11-2; cdr3_length: 16; cdr3_nt: TGTGCCAGCAGCTTAGAGGTAGCGGGAGTACGGTACGAGCAGTACTTC; cdr3_aa: CASSLEVAGVRYEQYF
d_call: NA; j_call: TRBJ2-1; clone_size: once; v_call: TRBV6-1; cdr3_length: 13; cdr3_nt: TGTGCCAGCAAATTAGGGATCTACAATGAGCAGTTCTTC; cdr3_aa: CASKLGIYNEQFF
d_call: NA; j_call: TRBJ1-1; clone_size: NA; v_call: TRBV6-1; cdr3_length: 15; cdr3_nt: TGTGCCAGCAGTGGGACAGCCTCGATGAACACTGAAGCTTTCTTT; cdr3_aa: CASSGTASMNTEAFF
d_call: TRBD1; j_call: TRBJ1-6; clone_size: NA; v_call: TRBV7-2; cdr3_length: 14; cdr3_nt: TGTGCCAGCACCCGGACAGGCTATAATTCACCCCTCCACTTT; cdr3_aa: CASTRTGYNSPLHF
d_call: NA; j_call: TRBJ2-1; clone_size: NA; v_call: TRBV27; cdr3_length: 14; cdr3_nt: TGTGCCAGCAGTTCGGGGAGCTCCTACAATGAGCAGTTCTTC; cdr3_aa: CASSSGSSYNEQFF
d_call: NA; j_call: TRBJ2-3; clone_size: once; v_call: TRBV10-3; cdr3_length: 13; cdr3_nt: TGTGCCATTCTCGGGGCACCATCCGGGGAGCAGTATTTT; cdr3_aa: CAILGAPSGEQYF
d_call: TRBD1; j_call: TRBJ2-2; clone_size: NA; v_call: TRBV6-5; cdr3_length: 16; cdr3_nt: TGTGCCAGCAGTTATCAGGGACAGGGGTACACCGGGGAGCTGTTTTTT; cdr3_aa: CASSYQGQGYTGELFF
d_call: TRBD1; j_call: TRBJ2-5; clone_size: few; v_call: TRBV10-1; cdr3_length: 16; cdr3_nt: TGCGCCAGCAGTGAATTGCGAGACAGGGAAGAGGAGACCCAGTACTTC; cdr3_aa: CASSELRDREEETQYF
d_call: NA; j_call: TRBJ2-4; clone_size: NA; v_call: TRBV30; cdr3_length: 15; cdr3_nt: TGTGCCTGGAGTAGTCTTATTTCCGCCAAAAACACGCAGTATTTC; cdr3_aa: CAWSSLISAKNTQYF
d_call: NA; j_call: TRBJ2-7; clone_size: NA; v_call: TRBV27; cdr3_length: 14; cdr3_nt: TGTGCCAGCAGTTTAGGCAGGGGTTTCTACGAGCAGTACTTC; cdr3_aa: CASSLGRGFYEQYF
d_call: TRBD1; j_call: TRBJ1-2; clone_size: NA; v_call: TRBV11-2; cdr3_length: 15; cdr3_nt: TGTGCCAGCAGCTTAGGAGGTCAGGGGGCGCTTGGCTACACCTTC; cdr3_aa: CASSLGGQGALGYTF
d_call: NA; j_call: TRBJ2-5; clone_size: NA; v_call: TRBV6-1; cdr3_length: 15; cdr3_nt: TGTGCCAGCAGTGAAGCGCGAGGGGTCGGAGAGACCCAGTACTTC; cdr3_aa: CASSEARGVGETQYF
d_call: NA; j_call: TRBJ1-1; clone_size: NA; v_call: TRBV6-1; cdr3_length: 11; cdr3_nt: TGTGCCAGCAGTGAAATGGGTGAAGCTTTCTTT; cdr3_aa: CASSEMGEAFF
d_call: TRBD1; j_call: TRBJ1-1; clone_size: large; v_call: TRBV6-1; cdr3_length: 15; cdr3_nt: TGTGCCAGCAGTGCAAGGACAGGGATGGACACTGAAGCTTTCTTT; cdr3_aa: CASSARTGMDTEAFF
d_call: NA; j_call: TRBJ2-4; clone_size: NA; v_call: TRBV6-1; cdr3_length: 10; cdr3_nt: TGTGCCCGTGGCCTAGAGGACCGGTACTTC; cdr3_aa: CARGLEDRYF
d_call: NA; j_call: TRBJ2-7; clone_size: NA; v_call: TRBV10-2; cdr3_length: 14; cdr3_nt: TGCGCCAGCAGCTCCCGAATTCCCATGTACGAGCAGTACTTC; cdr3_aa: CASSSRIPMYEQYF
d_call: NA; j_call: TRBJ2-7; clone_size: medium-sized; v_call: TRBV10-1; cdr3_length: 13; cdr3_nt: TGCGCCAGCAGTGAGTCGGCGGGCTCAGAGCAGTACTTC; cdr3_aa: CASSESAGSEQYF
d_call: TRBD1; j_call: TRBJ2-7; clone_size: NA; v_call: TRBV7-2; cdr3_length: 18; cdr3_nt: TGTGCCAGCAGCCGTCGCGGGACAGGGTCCTCGAGCTCCTACGAGCAGTACTTC; cdr3_aa: CASSRRGTGSSSSYEQYF
d_call: TRBD1; j_call: TRBJ2-7; clone_size: NA; v_call: TRBV6-1; cdr3_length: 14; cdr3_nt: TGTGCCAGCAGGCGAAGGGACAGTCCCTACGAGCAGTACTTC; cdr3_aa: CASRRRDSPYEQYF
d_call: TRBD2; j_call: TRBJ2-3; clone_size: medium-sized; v_call: TRBV6-4; cdr3_length: 16; cdr3_nt: TGTGCCAGCAGCGAGACTAGCGGGATGAGTACAGATACGCAGTATTTT; cdr3_aa: CASSETSGMSTDTQYF
d_call: TRBD1; j_call: TRBJ2-7; clone_size: NA; v_call: TRBV6-1; cdr3_length: 14; cdr3_nt: TGTGCCAGCAGAATGGGACAGGGGGCCTACGAGCAGTACTTC; cdr3_aa: CASRMGQGAYEQYF
d_call: TRBD1; j_call: TRBJ2-7; clone_size: NA; v_call: TRBV6-1; cdr3_length: 15; cdr3_nt: TGTGCCAGCAGTGAAAGAGTAGGGGGCCTCTACGAGCAGTACTTC; cdr3_aa: CASSERVGGLYEQYF
d_call: NA; j_call: TRBJ2-4; clone_size: few; v_call: TRBV4-1; cdr3_length: 13; cdr3_nt: TGCGCCAGCAGCCAAGTTGTGCGGGCAAAGCAGTACTTC; cdr3_aa: CASSQVVRAKQYF
d_call: TRBD2; j_call: TRBJ2-7; clone_size: large; v_call: TRBV6-1; cdr3_length: 15; cdr3_nt: TGTGCCAGCAGTGAAGCCTCGCTAGCGGACAAGGTGCAGTACTTC; cdr3_aa: CASSEASLADKVQYF
d_call: TRBD2; j_call: TRBJ2-3; clone_size: large; v_call: TRBV6-1; cdr3_length: 15; cdr3_nt: TGTGCCAGCAAACTGATAGCGGGAGGCTTAGATACGCAGTATTTT; cdr3_aa: CASKLIAGGLDTQYF
d_call: NA; j_call: TRBJ2-5; clone_size: NA; v_call: TRBV6-5; cdr3_length: 15; cdr3_nt: TGTGCCAGCAGTTACTCGAGGTTGGTCCAAGAGACCCAGTACTTC; cdr3_aa: CASSYSRLVQETQYF
d_call: NA; j_call: TRBJ1-2; clone_size: NA; v_call: TRBV30; cdr3_length: 14; cdr3_nt: TGTGCCTGGAGTGTAGTCCCCAGGGACTATGGCTACACCTTC; cdr3_aa: CAWSVVPRDYGYTF
d_call: TRBD2; j_call: TRBJ2-3; clone_size: NA; v_call: TRBV6-1; cdr3_length: 14; cdr3_nt: TGTGCCAGCAGCCTCCAAGCGGGAAGAGATACGCAGTATTTT; cdr3_aa: CASSLQAGRDTQYF
d_call: NA; j_call: TRBJ2-1; clone_size: NA; v_call: TRBV7-2; cdr3_length: 14; cdr3_nt: TGTGCCAGCAGCTCCCCCGGCCAATACAATGAGCAGTTCTTC; cdr3_aa: CASSSPGQYNEQFF
d_call: NA; j_call: TRBJ2-1; clone_size: once; v_call: TRBV4-1; cdr3_length: 15; cdr3_nt: TGCGCCAGCAGCCAACTAGCGAAATCCTACAATGAGCAGTTCTTC; cdr3_aa: CASSQLAKSYNEQFF
d_call: NA; j_call: TRBJ2-6; clone_size: once; v_call: TRBV7-2; cdr3_length: 14; cdr3_nt: TGTGCCAACCCCTCCGCCTCTGGGGCCAACGTCCTGACTTTC; cdr3_aa: CANPSASGANVLTF
d_call: TRBD1; j_call: TRBJ2-1; clone_size: medium-sized; v_call: TRBV6-1; cdr3_length: 15; cdr3_nt: TGTGCCAGCAAACTAGGACAGGCCCGCCACAATGAGCAGTTCTTC; cdr3_aa: CASKLGQARHNEQFF
d_call: NA; j_call: TRBJ1-2; clone_size: medium-sized; v_call: TRBV27; cdr3_length: 15; cdr3_nt: TGTGCCAGCAGTCCGGCGGGGGTTGGGGGTTATGGCTACACCTTC; cdr3_aa: CASSPAGVGGYGYTF